This section outlines one TCR beta chain sequence together with its context. Its antigen is still unknown. Both 60 Vbeta primers and 13 Jbeta primers went into the PCR. TCRdb keeps only in-frame clones here, not all; method: immunoSEQ multiplex PCR. Altogether 170,000 or so clones are present, about 80% being singletons, with the ten largest covering under 0.8%. This sample is drawn from a study of cytomegalovirus exposure and HLA in healthy donors. Overall study context: From HLA-typed donors, an early data release held approximately 85 million unique TCRs.

Regarding the study as a whole: It was reported in a later analysis that an Asian-associated ancestry cluster showed fewer N-insertions than the roughly 660-donor mean. CMV serostatus was the only recorded immune exposure for donors.

V lost 4 bases, J lost 4 bases, and 6 bases stayed unmatched. Germline V CDR1 and CDR2: SGHRS, YFSETQ. The CDR3 spans 14 residues. The TCR comes from a boy aged 5-17 years in good health and CMV-seronegative. The gene calls are TRBV5-1 and TRBJ2-7; 9 bases fit TRBD1. Sequenced: PBMCs. CDR3 residues: CASSSLQGAYEQYF. The CDR3 DNA sequence: TGCGCCAGCAGCAGTTTACAGGGGGCTTACGAGCAGTACTTC.